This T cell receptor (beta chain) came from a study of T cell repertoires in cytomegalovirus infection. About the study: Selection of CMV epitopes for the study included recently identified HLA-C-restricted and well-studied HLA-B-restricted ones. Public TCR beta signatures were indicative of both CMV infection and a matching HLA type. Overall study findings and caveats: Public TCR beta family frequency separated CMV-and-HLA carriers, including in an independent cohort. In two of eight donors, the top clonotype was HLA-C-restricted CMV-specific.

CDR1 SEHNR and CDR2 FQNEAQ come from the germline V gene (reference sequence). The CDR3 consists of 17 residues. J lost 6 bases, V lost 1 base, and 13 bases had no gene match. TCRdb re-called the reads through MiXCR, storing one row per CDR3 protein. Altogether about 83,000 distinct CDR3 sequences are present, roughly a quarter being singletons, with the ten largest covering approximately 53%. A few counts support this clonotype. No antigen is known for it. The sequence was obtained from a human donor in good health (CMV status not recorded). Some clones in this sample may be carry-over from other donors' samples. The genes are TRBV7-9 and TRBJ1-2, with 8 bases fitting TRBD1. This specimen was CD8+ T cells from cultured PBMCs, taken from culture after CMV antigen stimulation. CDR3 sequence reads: CASSLVPRTGRMDGYTF. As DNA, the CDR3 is TGTGCCAGCAGCTTAGTGCCGAGGACAGGGAGAATGGATGGCTACACCTTC.